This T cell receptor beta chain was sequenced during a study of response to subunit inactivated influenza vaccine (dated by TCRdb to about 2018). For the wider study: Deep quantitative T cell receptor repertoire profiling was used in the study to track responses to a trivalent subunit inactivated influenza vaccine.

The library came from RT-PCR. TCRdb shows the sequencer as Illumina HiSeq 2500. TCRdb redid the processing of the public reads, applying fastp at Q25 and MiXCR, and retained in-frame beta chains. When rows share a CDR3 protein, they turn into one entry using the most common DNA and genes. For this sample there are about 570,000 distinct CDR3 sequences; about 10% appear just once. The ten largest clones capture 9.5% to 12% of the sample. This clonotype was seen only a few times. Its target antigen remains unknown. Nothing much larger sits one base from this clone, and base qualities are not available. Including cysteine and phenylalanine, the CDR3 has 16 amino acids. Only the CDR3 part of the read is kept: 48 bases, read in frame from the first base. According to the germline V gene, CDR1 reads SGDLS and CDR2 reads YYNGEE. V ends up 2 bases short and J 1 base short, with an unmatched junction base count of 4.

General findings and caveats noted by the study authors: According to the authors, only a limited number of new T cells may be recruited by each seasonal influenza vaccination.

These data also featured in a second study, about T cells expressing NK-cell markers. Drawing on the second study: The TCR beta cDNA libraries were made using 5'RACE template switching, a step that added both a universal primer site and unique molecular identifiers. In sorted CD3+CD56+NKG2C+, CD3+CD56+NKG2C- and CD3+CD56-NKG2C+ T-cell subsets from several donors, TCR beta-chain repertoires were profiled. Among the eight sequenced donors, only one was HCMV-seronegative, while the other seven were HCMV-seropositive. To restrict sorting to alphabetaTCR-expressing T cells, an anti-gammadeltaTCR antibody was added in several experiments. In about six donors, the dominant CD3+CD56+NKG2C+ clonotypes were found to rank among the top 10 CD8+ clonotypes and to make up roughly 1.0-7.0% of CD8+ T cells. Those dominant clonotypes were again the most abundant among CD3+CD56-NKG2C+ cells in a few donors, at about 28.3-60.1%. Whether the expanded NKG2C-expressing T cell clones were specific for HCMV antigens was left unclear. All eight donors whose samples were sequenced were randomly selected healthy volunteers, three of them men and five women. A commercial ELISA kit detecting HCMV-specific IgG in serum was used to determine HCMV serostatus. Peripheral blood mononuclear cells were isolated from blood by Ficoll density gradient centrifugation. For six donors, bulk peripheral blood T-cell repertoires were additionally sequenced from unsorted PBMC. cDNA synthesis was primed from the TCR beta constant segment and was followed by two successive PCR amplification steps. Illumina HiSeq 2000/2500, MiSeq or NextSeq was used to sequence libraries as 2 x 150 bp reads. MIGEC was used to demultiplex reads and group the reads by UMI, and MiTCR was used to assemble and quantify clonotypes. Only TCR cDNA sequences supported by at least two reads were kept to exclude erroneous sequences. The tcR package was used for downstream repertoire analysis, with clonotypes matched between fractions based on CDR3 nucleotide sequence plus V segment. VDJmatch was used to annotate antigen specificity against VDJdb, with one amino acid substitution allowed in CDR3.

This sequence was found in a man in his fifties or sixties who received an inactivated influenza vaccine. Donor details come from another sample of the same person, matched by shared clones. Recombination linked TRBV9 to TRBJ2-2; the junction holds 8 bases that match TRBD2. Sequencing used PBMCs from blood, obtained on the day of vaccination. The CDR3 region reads CASSVGLAMNTGELFF. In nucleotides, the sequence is TGTGCCAGCAGCGTCGGACTAGCCATGAACACCGGGGAGCTGTTTTTT.